This TCR beta chain came from a study of T cell repertoires in cytomegalovirus infection. Study summary: Indications came from public TCR beta signatures; they pointed to CMV infection and to a matching HLA type.

General study findings and limits: Dominating the ex vivo response were TCR beta clonotypes that were CMV-specific and HLA-C-restricted.

To note about this clonotype: Its antigen is not known.

MiXCR, run by TCRdb on the reads, gives a single entry per CDR3 protein. The table lists over 300,000 distinct CDR3 sequences, 15% to 20% of them singletons. This CDR3 region has 14 residues. From germline, CDR1 is MNHNS and CDR2 SASEGT. V was shortened by 6 bases and J by 7 bases, with 19 bases between the two germline ends. Sequenced input: PBMCs. This sequence originates from a human donor in good health (CMV status not recorded). Some clones in this sample may be carry-over from other donors' samples. The chain recombines TRBV6-1 with TRBJ2-7, with D maybe TRBD1 (6 bases). CDR3 coding DNA: TGTGCCAGCAGCTCGACAGGTTTTCTCGGGGAGCAGTACTTC. This translates into CASSSTGFLGEQYF.